Listed here are 30 T cell receptor beta chains from one sample, sequenced in a study of Graves' ophthalmopathy and Graves' hyperthyroidism. For repertoire sequencing, the TCR beta CDR3 regions were amplified from RNA transcripts. HTBI primers primed a first-round RT-PCR, and a second-round multiplex PCR followed. TCRdb ran MiXCR on the multiplex PCR reads and lists one entry per CDR3 protein. The data hold 660,000 or so distinct CDR3 sequences, with over 40% observed a single time. Sequences were obtained from peripheral blood. The receptors were gathered from an adult man with Graves' ophthalmopathy.

This chain joins TRBV4-2 and TRBJ2-7, with 9 bases aligning to TRBD2. The CDR3 is 16 amino acids. The V segment lost 0 bases and the J segment 1 base; nucleotides outside the gene matches: 4. The germline V gene encodes CDR1 LGHNA and CDR2 YNFKEQ. In DNA form, the CDR3 reads TGTGCCAGCAGCCAAGATATAGCGGGAGCTTCCTACGAGCAGTACTTC. Amino acid sequence: CASSQDIAGASYEQYF.

Concerning this clonotype: A read error may be the cause here, since a much bigger clone is one base away. The chain uses TRBV10-3 and TRBJ2-5; the match to TRBD2 covers 10 bases. The V and J ends lost 5 bases and 2 bases, in that order; junction bases with no gene match: 8. Germline CDR1 ENHRY, CDR2 SYGVKD. The CDR3 runs 16 residues. As DNA, the CDR3 is TGTGCCATCAGTTCCCGGACTAGCGGTAGACAAGAGACCCAGTACTTC. It encodes CAISSRTSGRQETQYF.

There are a few counts of this clonotype. As DNA, the CDR3 is TGTGCCACCAGCAGAAGAGGCGGGGAGACCCAGTACTTC. This codes for CATSRRGGETQYF. The gene calls are TRBV15 and TRBJ2-5; a possible D gene is TRBD2 (5 bases). The ends were cut back, 2 bases at V and 5 bases at J, with 9 bases in the middle. Germline CDR1 reads LNHNV; CDR2 reads YYDKDF (reference sequence). The CDR3 contains 13 residues.

The V gene is TRBV20-1, the J gene TRBJ1-4, with D perhaps TRBD1 (5 bases). V lost 3 bases and J 8 bases, leaving 10 bases between the germline ends. This CDR3 has 12 amino acids. Germline V gives CDR1 DFQATT, CDR2 SNEGSKA (reference sequence). The DNA for the CDR3 is TGCAGTGCTAGTCCGCGGGGGGAAAAACTGTTTTTT. Translated: CSASPRGEKLFF.

CDR3 residues: CSAKGQSYYGYTF. The CDR3 DNA reads as TGCAGTGCCAAGGGACAGTCCTACTATGGCTACACCTTC. V and J are TRBV20-1 and TRBJ1-2, with 7 bases aligning to TRBD1. V was clipped by 6 bases and J by 3 bases; unmatched bases: 7. The CDR3 consists of 13 residues. The germline gives CDR1 DFQATT, CDR2 SNEGSKA (reference sequence).

This clonotype was recorded at least ten times. This chain links TRBV3-1 with TRBJ1-2, with D possibly TRBD1 on 6 matching bases. Trimming took off 4 bases at V and 7 bases at J, with 13 bases between the two ends. The CDR3 extends over 13 amino acids. Germline CDR1 reads LGHDT; CDR2 reads YNNKEL (reference sequence). The DNA for the CDR3 is TGTGCCAGCAGCCCACAGGGTTCGCGTGGCTACACCTTC. Translation: CASSPQGSRGYTF.

This clonotype was picked up many times. J is TRBJ2-2 and V is TRBV19, with a tentative D call TRBD1 (5 bases). This CDR3 has 15 residues. CDR1 is LNHDA, CDR2 SQIVND, per germline (reference sequence). V lost 8 bases and J lost 4, with 17 bases in between. CDR3 sequence reads: CASSSLDIATGELFF. DNA of the CDR3: TGTGCCAGTTCAAGTCTGGACATTGCCACCGGGGAGCTGTTTTTT.

As to this clonotype: This sequence may be a read error, since a much larger clone differs from it by one base. Given the absence of the conserved phenylalanine or tryptophan at the CDR3 end, a read error is likely. The chain employs TRBV7-2 and TRBJ1-4; D remains ambiguous. Looked up from germline, CDR1 is SGHTA and CDR2 is FQGNSA. This CDR3 is 14 amino acids long. Trimming cost V 1 base and J 1 base, with 4 bases left between them. DNA for the CDR3: TGTGCCAGCAGCTTAGGGAGAACTAATGAAAAACTGTTTCTT. Translating it yields CASSLGRTNEKLFL.

This chain links TRBV7-2 with TRBJ2-3, with a possible D match to TRBD2 (5 bases). There are 15 residues in the CDR3. Trimming removed 0 bases from V and 5 bases from J, with 12 bases in between. Looked up from germline, CDR1 is SGHTA and CDR2 is FQGNSA. The CDR3 coding sequence is TGTGCCAGCAGCTTAGCGGGGAGCGAACTAGATACGCAGTATTTT. This encodes CASSLAGSELDTQYF.

The table lists this clonotype with a count of one. This rearrangement joins TRBV7-3 to TRBJ2-5; D uncertain. Trimming stripped 8 bases from V and 5 bases from J, with 21 bases between. The germline V gene encodes CDR1 SGHTA and CDR2 FQGTGA. This CDR3 comprises 15 residues. The CDR3 loop reads CASALAGIPGETQYF. The DNA for the CDR3 is TGTGCCAGCGCCTTGGCCGGAATACCCGGGGAGACCCAGTACTTC.

Regarding this clonotype: At one of its ends the junction is not consistent with the germline gene, which may arise from a read error. The genes are TRBV24-1 and TRBJ1-5; D ambiguous. The CDR3 has 15 residues. CDR1 is KGHDR and CDR2 is SFDVKD in the germline V gene. This CDR3 reads CASSDTGGGNQPQHF. The CDR3 DNA reads as TGTGCCAGCAGTGATACGGGTGGTGGCAATCAGCCCCAGCATTTT.

This clonotype was detected ten times or more. The chain carries TRBV7-8 and TRBJ2-7; D remains unclear. This CDR3 is built from 14 residues. The germline V gene encodes CDR1 SGHVS and CDR2 FQNEAQ. V shed 5 bases and J shed 6 bases, with 17 bases lying between them. The DNA of the CDR3 is TGTGCCAGCAGCGTCCGCTCAGCTTTGGCCGAGCAGTACTTC. Its protein is CASSVRSALAEQYF.

To note about this clonotype: This may arise from a read error, as a much more abundant clone is one base away. The chain has TRBV19 and TRBJ2-7; weak D call: TRBD1 (6 bases). Germline V lookup: CDR1 LNHDA, CDR2 SQIVND (reference sequence). Trimming left V 4 bases short and J 4 bases short, with 14 bases between. The CDR3 sequence is 14 residues long. CDR3 residues: CASSKWAGVYEQYF. The CDR3 coding sequence is TGTGCCAGTAGTAAGTGGGCAGGGGTTTACGAGCAGTACTTC.

Turning to this clonotype: A read error may be the cause here, since a much bigger clone is one base away. The V gene is TRBV7-9, the J gene TRBJ1-1; D is undetermined. The CDR3 is 13 amino acids. The germline CDR1 and CDR2 sequences are SEHNR and FQNEAQ (reference sequence). CDR3 sequence: CAGSPRLHTEAFF. CDR3 DNA sequence: TGTGCCGGCAGCCCCCGGTTGCACACTGAAGCTTTCTTT.

V usage is TRBV5-1 and J usage is TRBJ1-1; TRBD1 agrees at 8 bases. Trimming removed 2 bases from V and 4 bases from J; junction bases left unmatched: 4. This CDR3 is built from 14 residues. Germline loops: CDR1 SGHRS, CDR2 YFSETQ. CDR3 in DNA: TGCGCCAGCAGCTTCTACAGGGGGAGCACTGAAGCTTTCTTT. This codes for CASSFYRGSTEAFF.

The chain joins TRBV5-1 to TRBJ2-3; maybe TRBD2 (6 bases). This CDR3 is built from 11 residues. Trimming pared 5 bases from V and 6 bases from J, leaving 7 bases between. Germline CDR1 and CDR2: SGHRS and YFSETQ. The CDR3 is CASREGDTQYF. The CDR3 nucleotides are TGCGCCAGCAGGGAGGGGGATACGCAGTATTTT.

This clonotype was counted a single time. The chain has TRBV10-3 and TRBJ2-7; TRBD1 is a possible D gene (6 bases). Trimming shortened V by 5 bases and J by 4 bases, and 24 bases separated the two germline ends. Germline V gene data show CDR1 as ENHRY and CDR2 as SYGVKD. This CDR3 is built from 17 residues. CDR3 sequence (DNA): TGTGCCATCAGTTACTCGGCCGGGACATGGGACCTTTACGAGCAGTACTTC. Amino acids: CAISYSAGTWDLYEQYF.

In its sample, this clonotype was seen once. A much larger clone differs by one base, so this may be a read error. V gene TRBV20-1 combines with J gene TRBJ1-3, with D hard to call. The CDR3 length is 13 residues. Germline V lookup: CDR1 DFQATT, CDR2 SNEGSKA (reference sequence). The CDR3 DNA sequence: TGCGGTGCCCCAAGTCCCTCGGGAAACACCATATATTTT. This sequence encodes CGAPSPSGNTIYF.

This clonotype was seen many times. In DNA, the CDR3 is TGTGCCAGCAGTGATTCAGACAGGGGTAGCAATCAGCCCCAGCATTTT. Residues: CASSDSDRGSNQPQHF. The chain has TRBV25-1 and TRBJ1-5, with 8 bases that match TRBD1. This CDR3 is built from 16 residues. Per the germline V gene, CDR1 is MGHDK and CDR2 is SYGVNS. With V trimmed by 3 bases and J by 0 bases, 4 bases remained unmatched.

This clonotype has just one count. The chain uses TRBV2 and TRBJ1-2; D not certain. The CDR3 is 11 amino acids. Trimming removed 4 bases from V and 6 bases from J, with 6 bases in between. Germline V gene data show CDR1 as SNHLY and CDR2 as FYNNEI. The CDR3 nucleotides read TGTGCCAGCAGTGGGTTGGATGGCTACACCTTC. Translated: CASSGLDGYTF. Drawing the rest from reference TRBV2 and TRBJ1-2, the complete variable domain is EPEVTQTPSHQVTQMGQEVILRCVPISNHLYFYWYRQILGQKVEFLVSFYNNEISEKSEIFDDQFSVERPDGSNFTLKIRSTKLEDSAMYFCASSGLDGYTFGSGTRLTVV.

This clonotype was found a few times. The junction departs from germline at one end; a sequencing error may be responsible. The chain combines TRBV10-3 with TRBJ1-4; D gene unclear. CDR3 length equals 16 residues. Looked up from germline, CDR1 is ENHRY and CDR2 is SYGVKD. The chain's CDR3 is CASSEARAATNEKLFF. Here the CDR3 DNA reads TGTGCCAGCAGTGAAGCTCGCGCAGCAACTAATGAAAAACTGTTTTTT.

In DNA, the CDR3 is TGTGCCAGCAGCTTAAGGGTCGGGGCAACTAATGAAAAACTGTTTTTT. Its protein is CASSLRVGATNEKLFF. The chain joins TRBV7-3 to TRBJ1-4, with unresolved D. CDR3 length equals 16 residues. Trimming cost V 1 base and J 0 bases, with 9 bases left between them. Germline V lookup: CDR1 SGHTA, CDR2 FQGTGA.

This chain joins TRBV7-9 and TRBJ2-5; 8 bases are a match to TRBD2. Trimming took 4 bases from V and 5 from J; bases not matched to a gene: 9. Germline CDR1 SEHNR, CDR2 FQNEAQ (reference sequence). This CDR3 has 15 amino acids. The CDR3 sequence is CASSSSGGGLETQYF. Written as DNA, the CDR3 is TGTGCCAGCAGCTCCTCGGGGGGGGGTTTGGAGACCCAGTACTTC. Full variable domain (outside the CDR3, taken from reference TRBV7-9 and TRBJ2-5): DTGVSQNPRHKITKRGQNVTFRCDPISEHNRLYWYRQTLGQGPEFLTYFQNEAQLEKSRLLSDRFSAERPKGSFSTLEIQRTEQGDSAMYLCASSSSGGGLETQYFGPGTRLLVL.

The rearrangement uses TRBV6-5 and TRBJ2-7, with D hard to call. V shed 5 bases and J shed 0 bases, with 11 bases lying between them. This CDR3 region has 14 residues. Germline assignment: CDR1 MNHEY and CDR2 SVGAGI. The DNA of the CDR3 is TGTGCCAGCAGTGAATATCTGGCCTCCTACGAGCAGTACTTC. Its protein product is CASSEYLASYEQYF.

This clonotype was seen a single time. This chain uses TRBV11-1 with TRBJ1-5; D is perhaps TRBD1 (6 bases). Germline V gene lookup returns CDR1 SGHAT and CDR2 FQDESV (reference sequence). Trimming pared 8 bases from V and 2 bases from J, leaving 16 bases between. The CDR3 is made up of 15 amino acids. The CDR3: CASGPQGDGNQPQHF. The CDR3 coding sequence is TGTGCCAGCGGCCCACAGGGTGATGGCAATCAGCCCCAGCATTTT.

The chain couples TRBV27 to TRBJ2-7; TRBD2 is a possible D gene (5 bases). This CDR3 spans 14 amino acids. CDR1 is MNHEY, CDR2 SMNVEV, per germline (reference sequence). V gave up 2 bases and J gave up 5 bases, with 13 bases separating them. DNA of the CDR3: TGTGCCAGCAGTTTAATAGGGAACGGGGACGAGCAGTACTTC. It encodes CASSLIGNGDEQYF.

This clonotype was detected only a few times. This chain uses TRBV3-1 with TRBJ1-1; unclear D gene. The CDR3 consists of 12 residues. The germline gives CDR1 LGHDT, CDR2 YNNKEL (reference sequence). V was shortened by 4 bases and J by 10 bases, with 13 bases between the two germline ends. The CDR3 DNA reads as TGTGCCAGCAGCCTAAGTGGGCAGTTAGCTTTCTTT. Translating it yields CASSLSGQLAFF. The full variable domain, completed using reference TRBV3-1 and TRBJ1-1, is DTAVSQTPKYLVTQMGNDKSIKCEQNLGHDTMYWYKQDSKKFLKIMFSYNNKELIINETVPNRFSPKSPDKAHLNLHINSLELGDSAVYFCASSLSGQLAFFGQGTRLTVV.

This clonotype was counted many times. This chain uses TRBV2 with TRBJ2-5, with 12 bases fitting TRBD2. The CDR3 spans 15 residues. Per germline, CDR1 SNHLY and CDR2 FYNNEI. With V trimmed by 5 bases and J by 1 base, 2 bases remained unmatched. As DNA, the CDR3 is TGTGCCAGCAGTAAGACTAGCGGGGGCCAAGAGACCCAGTACTTC. It codes for CASSKTSGGQETQYF.

This clonotype appeared a few times. J is TRBJ2-2 and V is TRBV6-5; the match to TRBD1 covers 7 bases. V lost 8 bases to trimming and J lost 2 bases; unmatched junction nucleotides: 5. The germline gives CDR1 MNHEY, CDR2 SVGAGI. The CDR3 is 14 amino acids. The CDR3 here is CASPPGGNTGELFF. In DNA form, the CDR3 reads TGTGCCAGCCCTCCAGGGGGAAACACCGGGGAGCTGTTTTTT.

V is TRBV6-4 and J is TRBJ2-3; D unresolved. The ends were cut back, 0 bases at V and 4 bases at J, with 8 bases in the middle. Looked up from germline, CDR1 is MRHNA and CDR2 is SNTAGT. This CDR3 comprises 14 residues. The CDR3 here is CASSDSSQPDTQYF. In DNA, the CDR3 is TGTGCCAGCAGTGACTCGAGTCAGCCAGATACGCAGTATTTT.